This is a list of T cell receptor beta chains from one sample in a study of breast tumors, draining lymph nodes, adjacent tissues. From the multiplex PCR reads, TCRdb called clonotypes with MiXCR, one entry per CDR3 protein. This table has 140,000 to 150,000 distinct CDR3 sequences, 32% appearing once. The source material was axillary lymph node tissue. The receptors were sampled from a female donor with breast cancer. Some clones in this sample may be carry-over from other donors' samples. Each CDR3 is given with its conserved first and last residue.

v_call	j_call	cdr3_aa
TRBV30	TRBJ2-4	CAWSRGGSGKNIQYF
TRBV12-3/TRBV12-4	TRBJ2-1	CASSFQGGHNEQFF
TRBV15	TRBJ1-5	CATSRDQDRAVYSNQPQHF
TRBV4-2	TRBJ2-3	CASSQGEPRTDTQYF
TRBV6-2/TRBV6-3	TRBJ2-5	CASSNEGWDTETQYF
TRBV6-1	TRBJ2-3	CASSLLSRGPADTQYF
TRBV19	TRBJ1-2	CATRTPAKHGYTF
TRBV28	TRBJ1-2	CASSGVGVGYTF
TRBV10-3	TRBJ1-5	CAIGGTQRYEHF
TRBV20-1	TRBJ2-1	CSQRGSYNEQFF
TRBV4-1	TRBJ1-2	CASSQVAGNGYTF
TRBV7-2	TRBJ2-2	CASSSGGQGHTGELFF
TRBV20-1	TRBJ2-2	CSAYTGELFF
TRBV6-9	TRBJ1-1	CAASEGPETEAFF
TRBV9	TRBJ2-5	CASSVPGSKTQYF
TRBV20-1	TRBJ1-2	CSARAPGSHGYTF
TRBV2	TRBJ1-6	CASSKDGENNSPLHF
TRBV5-6	TRBJ2-2	CASSLAGQTTGELFF
TRBV9	TRBJ1-6	CASSKAGGANNSPLHF
TRBV12-3/TRBV12-4	TRBJ2-7	CASSQQYRGEQYF
TRBV5-1	TRBJ2-6	CASSAGRVSSGANVLTF
TRBV5-1	TRBJ2-3	CASSSPEGADTQYF
TRBV7-2	TRBJ2-1	CASSLSGTNNEQFF
TRBV6-6	TRBJ1-2	CASSYGAQGIYGYTF
TRBV7-2	TRBJ1-4	CASSPQTGRGSKLFF
TRBV5-1	TRBJ1-6	CASSWGQGNPPLHF
TRBV12-3/TRBV12-4	TRBJ1-2	CASSLAGTANYGYTF
TRBV18	TRBJ2-5	CASLQGLALGETQYF
TRBV12-3/TRBV12-4	TRBJ1-5	CASSLREGSNQPQHF
TRBV19	TRBJ1-5	CASRRGHHSNQPQHF
TRBV6-1	TRBJ2-7	CASRGTGGNEQYF
TRBV6-5	TRBJ1-3	CASGGGVSGNTIYF
TRBV5-1	TRBJ2-2	CASGGGMETGELFF